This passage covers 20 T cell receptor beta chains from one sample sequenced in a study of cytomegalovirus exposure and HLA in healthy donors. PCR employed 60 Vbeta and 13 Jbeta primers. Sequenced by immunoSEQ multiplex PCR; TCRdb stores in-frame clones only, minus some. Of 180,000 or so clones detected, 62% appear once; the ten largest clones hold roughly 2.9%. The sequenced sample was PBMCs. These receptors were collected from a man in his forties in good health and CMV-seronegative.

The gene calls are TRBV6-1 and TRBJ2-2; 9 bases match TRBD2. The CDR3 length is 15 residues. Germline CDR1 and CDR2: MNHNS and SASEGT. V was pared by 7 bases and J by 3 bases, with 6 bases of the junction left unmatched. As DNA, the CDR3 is TGTGCCAGCATGGGGCGCGGGGGGGACACCGGGGAGCTGTTTTTT. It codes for CASMGRGGDTGELFF.

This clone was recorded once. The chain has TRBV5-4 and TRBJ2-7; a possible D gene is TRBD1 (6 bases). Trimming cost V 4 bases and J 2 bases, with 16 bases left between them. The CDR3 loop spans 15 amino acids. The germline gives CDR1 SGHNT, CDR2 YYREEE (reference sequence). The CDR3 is CASSVGAGLAYEQYF. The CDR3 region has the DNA TGTGCCAGCAGCGTGGGGGCAGGGCTGGCCTACGAGCAGTACTTC.

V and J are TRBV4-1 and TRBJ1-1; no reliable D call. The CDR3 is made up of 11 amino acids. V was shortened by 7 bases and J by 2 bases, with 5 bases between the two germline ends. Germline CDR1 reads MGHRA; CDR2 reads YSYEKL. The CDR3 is CASTYNTEAFF. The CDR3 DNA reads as TGCGCCAGCACCTATAACACTGAAGCTTTCTTT.

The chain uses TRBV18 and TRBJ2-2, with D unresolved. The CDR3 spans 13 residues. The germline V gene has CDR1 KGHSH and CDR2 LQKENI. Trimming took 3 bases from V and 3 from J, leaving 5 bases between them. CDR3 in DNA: TGTGCCAGCTCACCTCGTCACACCGGGGAGCTGTTTTTT. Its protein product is CASSPRHTGELFF.

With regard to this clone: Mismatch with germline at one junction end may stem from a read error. The CDR3 region has the DNA TGTTCCAGCAGCTTAGGACAGCTGAACACTGAAGCTTTCTTT. Amino acids: CSSSLGQLNTEAFF. The rearrangement uses TRBV7-9 and TRBJ1-1; maybe TRBD1 (6 bases). The CDR3 runs to 14 residues. Germline lookup yields CDR1 SEHNR and CDR2 FQNEAQ (reference sequence).

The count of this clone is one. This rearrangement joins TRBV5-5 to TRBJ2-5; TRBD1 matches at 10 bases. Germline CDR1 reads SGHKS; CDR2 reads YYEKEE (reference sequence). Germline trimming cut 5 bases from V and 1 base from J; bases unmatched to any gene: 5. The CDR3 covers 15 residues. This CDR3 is CASRVGQGFQETQYF. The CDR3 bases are TGTGCCAGCAGAGTGGGACAGGGGTTCCAAGAGACCCAGTACTTC.

The DNA of the CDR3 is TGTGCCAGCTCACAGAATACAGGGACCCATCAGCCCCAGCATTTT. This translates into CASSQNTGTHQPQHF. This chain uses TRBV18 with TRBJ1-5, with TRBD1 as a possible D gene (6 bases). The CDR3 is 15 residues long. Trimming cost V 4 bases and J 5 bases, with 15 bases left between them. CDR1 KGHSH and CDR2 LQKENI come from the germline V gene.

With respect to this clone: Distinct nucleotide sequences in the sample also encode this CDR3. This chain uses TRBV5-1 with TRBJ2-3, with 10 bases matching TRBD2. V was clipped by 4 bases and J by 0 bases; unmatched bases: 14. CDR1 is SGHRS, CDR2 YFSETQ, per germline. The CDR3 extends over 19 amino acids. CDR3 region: CASSPPAGGPVSSTDTQYF. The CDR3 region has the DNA TGCGCCAGCAGCCCCCCAGCGGGGGGGCCAGTCAGTAGCACAGATACGCAGTATTTT.

The CDR3 DNA reads TGTGCCAGCAGCGTATTTCGGTCGGGACTAGCGCGTTGGCAAGAGACCCAGTACTTC. This codes for CASSVFRSGLARWQETQYF. The V gene is TRBV9, the J gene TRBJ2-5; 10 nucleotides line up with TRBD2. The CDR3 length is 19 residues. Per germline, CDR1 SGDLS and CDR2 YYNGEE. V trimming: 1 base; J trimming: 2 bases; junction bases outside the gene matches: 14. The full variable domain, its missing parts supplied by reference TRBV9 and TRBJ2-5, is DSGVTQTPKHLITATGQRVTLRCSPRSGDLSVYWYQQSLDQGLQFLIQYYNGEERAKGNILERFSAQQFPDLHSELNLSSLELGDSALYFCASSVFRSGLARWQETQYFGPGTRLLVL.

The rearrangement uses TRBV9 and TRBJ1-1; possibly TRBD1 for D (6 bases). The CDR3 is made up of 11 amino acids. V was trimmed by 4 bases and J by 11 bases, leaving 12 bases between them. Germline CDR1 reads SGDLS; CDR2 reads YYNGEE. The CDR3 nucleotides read TGTGCCAGCAGCTCAGGGGTGTCCGCTTTCTTT. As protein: CASSSGVSAFF.

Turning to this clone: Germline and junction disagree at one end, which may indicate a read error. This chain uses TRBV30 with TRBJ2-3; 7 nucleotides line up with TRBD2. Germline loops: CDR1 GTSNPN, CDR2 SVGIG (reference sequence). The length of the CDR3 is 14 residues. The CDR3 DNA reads TGTGCCGGGAGGGAGGGCCTCAGCACAGATACGCAGTATTTT. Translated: CAGREGLSTDTQYF.

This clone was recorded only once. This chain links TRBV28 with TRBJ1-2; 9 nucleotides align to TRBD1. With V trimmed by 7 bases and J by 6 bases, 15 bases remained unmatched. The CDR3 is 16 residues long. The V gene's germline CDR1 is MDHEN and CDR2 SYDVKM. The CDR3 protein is CASTPGGTGGDDGYTF. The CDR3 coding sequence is TGTGCCAGCACCCCTGGCGGAACAGGGGGCGACGATGGCTACACCTTC.

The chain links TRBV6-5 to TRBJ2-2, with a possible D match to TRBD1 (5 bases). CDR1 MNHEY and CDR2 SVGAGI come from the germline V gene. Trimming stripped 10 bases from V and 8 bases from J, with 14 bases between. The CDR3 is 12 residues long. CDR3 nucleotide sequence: TGTGCCACCAGATTAGGGGTAGGGGAGCTGTTTTTT. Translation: CATRLGVGELFF.

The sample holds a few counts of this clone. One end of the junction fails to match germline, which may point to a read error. CDR3 amino acids: CSSSFGQGVYNEQFF. The CDR3, as DNA: TGTTCCAGCAGCTTCGGTCAGGGGGTCTACAATGAGCAGTTCTTC. This chain uses TRBV7-9 with TRBJ2-1; 7 bases match TRBD1. This CDR3 region has 15 residues. Germline lookup yields CDR1 SEHNR and CDR2 FQNEAQ (reference sequence).

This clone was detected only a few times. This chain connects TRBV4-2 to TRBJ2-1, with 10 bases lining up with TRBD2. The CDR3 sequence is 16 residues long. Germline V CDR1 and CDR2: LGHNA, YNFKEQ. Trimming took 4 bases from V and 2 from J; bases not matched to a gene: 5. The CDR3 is CASSPSLAGAYNEQFF. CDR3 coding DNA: TGTGCCAGCAGCCCTTCCCTAGCGGGGGCCTACAATGAGCAGTTCTTC.

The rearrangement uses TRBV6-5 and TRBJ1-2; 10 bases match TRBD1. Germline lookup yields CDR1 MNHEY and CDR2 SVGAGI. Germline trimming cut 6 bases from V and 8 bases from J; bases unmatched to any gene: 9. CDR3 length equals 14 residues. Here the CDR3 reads CASSPPGTGEGYTF. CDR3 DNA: TGTGCCAGCAGCCCCCCGGGGACAGGGGAAGGCTACACCTTC.

The CDR3: CASSQDFLAGIDNEQFF. CDR3 in DNA: TGTGCCAGCAGCCAAGACTTCCTAGCGGGAATCGACAATGAGCAGTTCTTC. This chain joins TRBV4-2 and TRBJ2-1; 9 nucleotides align to TRBD2. CDR1 and CDR2 (germline): LGHNA, YNFKEQ. Trimming at V came to 0 bases and at J to 5 bases, leaving 8 bases not matched to a gene. The CDR3 length is 17 residues.

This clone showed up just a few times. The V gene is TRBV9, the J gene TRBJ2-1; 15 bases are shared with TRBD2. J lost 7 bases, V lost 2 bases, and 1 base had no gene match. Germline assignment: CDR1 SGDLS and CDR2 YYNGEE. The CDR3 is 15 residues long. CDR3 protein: CASSVGTSGGNEQFF. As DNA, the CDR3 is TGTGCCAGCAGCGTTGGGACTAGCGGGGGGAATGAGCAGTTCTTC.

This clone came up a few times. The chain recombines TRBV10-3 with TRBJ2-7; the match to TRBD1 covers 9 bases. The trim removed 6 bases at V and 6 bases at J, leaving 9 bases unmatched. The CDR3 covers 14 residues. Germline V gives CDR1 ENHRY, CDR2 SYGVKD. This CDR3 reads CAIRGDRDISEQYF. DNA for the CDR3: TGTGCCATCAGGGGGGACAGGGACATCTCCGAGCAGTACTTC.

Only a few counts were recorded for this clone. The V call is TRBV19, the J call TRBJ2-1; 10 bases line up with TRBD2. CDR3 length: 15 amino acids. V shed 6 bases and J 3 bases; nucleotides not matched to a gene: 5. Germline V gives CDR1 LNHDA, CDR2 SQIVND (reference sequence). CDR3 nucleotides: TGTGCCAGTAGCATACTAGCGGGGATCTACAATGAGCAGTTCTTC. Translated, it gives CASSILAGIYNEQFF. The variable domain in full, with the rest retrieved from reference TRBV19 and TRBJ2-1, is DGGITQSPKYLFRKEGQNVTLSCEQNLNHDAMYWYRQDPGQGLRLIYYSQIVNDFQKGDIAEGYSVSREKKESFPLTVTSAQKNPTAFYLCASSILAGIYNEQFFGPGTRLTVL.